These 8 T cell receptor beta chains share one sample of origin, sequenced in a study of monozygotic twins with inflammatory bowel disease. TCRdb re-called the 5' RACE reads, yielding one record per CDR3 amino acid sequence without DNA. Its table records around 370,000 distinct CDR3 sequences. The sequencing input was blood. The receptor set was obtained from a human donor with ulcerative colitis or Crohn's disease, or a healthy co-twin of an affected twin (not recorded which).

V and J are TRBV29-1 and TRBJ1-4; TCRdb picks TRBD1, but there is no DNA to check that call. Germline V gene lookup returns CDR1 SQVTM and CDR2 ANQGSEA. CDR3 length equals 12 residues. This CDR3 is CSAEGTGGKLFF.

The CDR3 sequence is CASSFPPALAQETQYF. The gene calls are TRBV28 and TRBJ2-5. Germline values: CDR1 MDHEN, CDR2 SYDVKM. This CDR3 spans 16 amino acids.

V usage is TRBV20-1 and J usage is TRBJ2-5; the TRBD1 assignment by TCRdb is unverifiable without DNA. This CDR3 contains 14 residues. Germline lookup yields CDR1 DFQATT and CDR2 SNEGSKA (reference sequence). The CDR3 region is CSARTDRMGETQYF.

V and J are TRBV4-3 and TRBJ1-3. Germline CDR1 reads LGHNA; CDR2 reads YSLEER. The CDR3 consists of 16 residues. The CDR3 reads CASSPKSAGSGNTIYF.

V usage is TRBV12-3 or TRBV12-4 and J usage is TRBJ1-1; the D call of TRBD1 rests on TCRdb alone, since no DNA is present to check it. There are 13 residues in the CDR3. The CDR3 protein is CASIETGSSEAFF.

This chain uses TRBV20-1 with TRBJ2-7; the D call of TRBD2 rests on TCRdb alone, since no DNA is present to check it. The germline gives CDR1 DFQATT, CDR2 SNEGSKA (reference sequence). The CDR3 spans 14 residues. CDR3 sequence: CSAFLAGASYEQYF.

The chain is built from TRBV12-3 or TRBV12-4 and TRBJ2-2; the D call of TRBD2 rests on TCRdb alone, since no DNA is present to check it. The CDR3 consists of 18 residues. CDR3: CASANHRVGLLNTGELFF.

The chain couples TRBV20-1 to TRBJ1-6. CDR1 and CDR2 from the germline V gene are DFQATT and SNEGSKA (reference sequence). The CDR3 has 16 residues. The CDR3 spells CSARDTLISYNSPLHF.